Each of the 23 T cell receptor beta chains below was sequenced from the same sample in a study of neurological immune-mediated disorders. Via MiXCR, TCRdb re-called the 5' RACE reads, giving one row per CDR3 protein. The sample holds fewer than 40,000 distinct CDR3 sequences, around 13% seen once. Stated time point: longitudinal time-point 2. What was sequenced was PBMCs. The receptors here all came from a woman between 40 and 50 years old in good health.

This clonotype was seen at least ten times. V usage is TRBV2 and J usage is TRBJ2-1; 8 nucleotides align to TRBD2. V trimming: 4 bases; J trimming: 2 bases; junction bases outside the gene matches: 1. The CDR3 is 14 residues long. The germline gives CDR1 SNHLY, CDR2 FYNNEI. The CDR3 DNA is TGTGCCAGCAGTGGGCGGGGGGCCTACAATGAGCAGTTCTTC. Amino acid sequence: CASSGRGAYNEQFF.

In this sample, this clonotype turned up many times. This chain links TRBV18 with TRBJ1-1; D gene uncertain. The V gene lost 0 bases and the J gene lost 6 bases, with 11 bases spanning the gap. Germline values: CDR1 KGHSH, CDR2 LQKENI. CDR3 length: 14 residues. The CDR3 loop reads CASSPPTSFAEAFF. CDR3 bases: TGTGCCAGCTCACCACCGACCAGCTTCGCTGAAGCTTTCTTT.

This clonotype occurred many times. V usage is TRBV13 and J usage is TRBJ2-1; a possible D gene is TRBD2 (6 bases). Germline V gives CDR1 PRHDT, CDR2 FYEKMQ (reference sequence). The CDR3 contains 14 residues. V lost 5 bases to trimming and J lost 8 bases, with 16 bases between them. CDR3 DNA: TGTGCCAGCAGCACCCGGGGCGGGATTCATGAGCAGTTCTTC. It codes for CASSTRGGIHEQFF. Supplemented by reference TRBV13 and TRBJ2-1, the full variable domain reads AAGVIQSPRHLIKEKRETATLKCYPIPRHDTVYWYQQGPGQDPQFLISFYEKMQSDKGSIPDRFSAQQFSDYHSELNMSSLELGDSALYFCASSTRGGIHEQFFGPGTRLTVL.

This clonotype was counted ten times or more. This chain uses TRBV6-5 with TRBJ1-2; no clear D. This CDR3 region has 12 residues. The germline gives CDR1 MNHEY, CDR2 SVGAGI. Trimming removed 6 bases from V and 8 bases from J, with 13 bases in between. The CDR3 DNA follows: TGTGCCAGCAGCCGTGGGAGGGCCGGCTACACCTTC. Amino acids: CASSRGRAGYTF.

This clonotype was observed a few times. This chain uses TRBV6-1 with TRBJ2-5; 8 bases are a match to TRBD1. The V and J ends lost 2 bases and 0 bases, in that order; junction bases with no gene match: 2. CDR1 is MNHNS and CDR2 is SASEGT in the germline V gene. The CDR3 covers 15 residues. The DNA for the CDR3 is TGTGCCAGCAGTGAATTACAGGGGGACCAAGAGACCCAGTACTTC. Translation: CASSELQGDQETQYF.

This clonotype was observed many times. The CDR3 here is CASSYPSSPLHF. Written as DNA, the CDR3 is TGTGCCAGCAGTTACCCTTCCTCACCCCTCCACTTT. The chain is built from TRBV6-2 or TRBV6-3 and TRBJ1-6; no reliable D call. V gave up 2 bases and J gave up 10 bases, with 6 bases separating them. Looked up from germline, CDR1 is MNHEY and CDR2 is SVGEGT. There are 12 residues in the CDR3.

This clonotype was seen many times. The V call is TRBV6-5, the J call TRBJ2-1; TRBD2 matches at 9 bases. V shed 4 bases, J shed 4 bases, and the junction held 2 bases outside the gene matches. The germline CDR1 and CDR2 sequences are MNHEY and SVGAGI. The CDR3 extends over 14 amino acids. In DNA, the CDR3 is TGTGCCAGCAGTTTAGCGGGGGCATACAATGAGCAGTTCTTC. This codes for CASSLAGAYNEQFF.

Worth noting for this clonotype: A single base separates this from a much larger clone, so it may be a read error. The rearrangement links TRBV7-2 to TRBJ1-1; TRBD1 might be the D (6 bases). This CDR3 has 12 residues. The germline V gene encodes CDR1 SGHTA and CDR2 FQGNSA. CDR3 sequence: CANSLTGGGAFF. CDR3 bases: TGTGCCAACAGCTTAACTGGAGGGGGAGCTTTCTTT.

Many counts were recorded for this clonotype. The gene calls are TRBV5-1 and TRBJ2-1; D might be TRBD1 (5 bases). Trimming shortened V by 0 bases and J by 10 bases, and 11 bases separated the two germline ends. The CDR3 covers 13 residues. Germline CDR1 is SGHRS and CDR2 is YFSETQ. CDR3 DNA sequence: TGCGCCAGCAGCTTGGAAGTTGGGGCAGAGCAGTTCTTC. It translates to CASSLEVGAEQFF.

This clonotype was seen repeatedly, ten times or more. The gene calls are TRBV20-1 and TRBJ1-4; D is uncertain. From germline, CDR1 is DFQATT and CDR2 SNEGSKA (reference sequence). The CDR3 runs to 13 residues. The V gene lost 7 bases and the J gene lost 8 bases, with 17 bases spanning the gap. The CDR3: CSVGEVLMEKLFF. In DNA form, the CDR3 reads TGCAGTGTAGGTGAAGTGCTTATGGAAAAACTGTTTTTT.

This clonotype was counted ten times or more. The chain has TRBV5-1 and TRBJ2-7; no clear D gene. The CDR3 runs 13 residues. Trimming took off 7 bases at V and 3 bases at J, with 14 bases between the two ends. Looked up from germline, CDR1 is SGHRS and CDR2 is YFSETQ. The CDR3 coding sequence is TGCGCCAGCGCGTTGACGTCGGACTACGAGCAGTACTTC. It specifies CASALTSDYEQYF.

This clonotype has at least ten counts. V usage is TRBV20-1 and J usage is TRBJ2-5; 9 nucleotides match TRBD1. CDR1 is DFQATT and CDR2 is SNEGSKA in the germline V gene (reference sequence). With V trimmed by 7 bases and J by 6 bases, 12 bases remained unmatched. The CDR3 has 14 residues. The CDR3: CSDIRDREEKTQYF. The CDR3 nucleotides are TGCAGTGATATCCGGGACAGGGAGGAAAAGACCCAGTACTTC.

By sample share, this clonotype is medium-sized. This chain uses TRBV27 with TRBJ1-5; 7 bases are shared with TRBD1. The CDR3 spans 15 residues. V dropped 6 bases and J dropped 1; count of bases not matched to a gene: 6. Germline CDR1 reads MNHEY; CDR2 reads SMNVEV (reference sequence). DNA for the CDR3: TGTGCCAGCAGGCGCGGACAGGAGAGCAATCAGCCCCAGCATTTT. It yields the protein CASRRGQESNQPQHF.

This clonotype has a count of ten or more. The J gene is TRBJ1-2, the V gene TRBV27; D perhaps matches TRBD1 (6 bases). The V and J ends lost 6 bases and 8 bases respectively, with 25 bases between them. Germline V gene sequence: CDR1 MNHEY, CDR2 SMNVEV (reference sequence). The CDR3 spans 16 residues. The CDR3 DNA reads TGTGCCAGCAGCTCGATAACGGGGGCCCAATGGGGGGGCTACACCTTC. It specifies CASSSITGAQWGGYTF.

This clonotype was counted at least ten times. This chain joins TRBV4-3 and TRBJ2-3; the D call may be TRBD1 or TRBD2 (5 bases each). Trimming took 4 bases from V and 5 from J, leaving 13 bases between them. This CDR3 comprises 14 residues. Germline CDR1 reads LGHNA; CDR2 reads YSLEER. The CDR3 here is CASSPRGVLDTQYF. CDR3 nucleotides: TGCGCCAGCAGCCCGAGGGGAGTTTTAGATACGCAGTATTTT.

This clonotype rates as medium-sized. The chain employs TRBV5-6 and TRBJ2-3, with 7 positions matching TRBD2. V was clipped by 2 bases and J by 3 bases; unmatched bases: 6. Germline V gene data show CDR1 as SGHDT and CDR2 as YYEEEE. The CDR3 loop spans 15 amino acids. The CDR3 sequence: CASSLTGGLTDTQYF. The DNA of the CDR3 is TGTGCCAGCAGCTTAACGGGAGGCCTTACAGATACGCAGTATTTT.

This clonotype appeared many times. This sequence joins TRBV10-3 and TRBJ2-7; no clear D gene. From germline, CDR1 is ENHRY and CDR2 SYGVKD. Deletions cut 6 bases from V and 3 bases from J, with 9 bases between. The CDR3 consists of 12 residues. CDR3 sequence: CAISQAYYEQYF. For the CDR3, the DNA is TGTGCCATCAGCCAGGCCTACTACGAGCAGTACTTC.

This clonotype was detected ten times or more. J is TRBJ1-6 and V is TRBV5-1; D not resolved. V lost 1 base and J 5 bases, leaving 10 bases between the germline ends. The CDR3 is made up of 15 amino acids. Germline V gene lookup returns CDR1 SGHRS and CDR2 YFSETQ. Here the CDR3 reads CASSLTPENNSPLHF. The CDR3 DNA reads TGCGCCAGCAGCTTGACGCCGGAGAATAATTCACCCCTCCACTTT.

The sample holds many counts of this clonotype. The rearrangement links TRBV6-5 to TRBJ1-6; 7 nucleotides agree with TRBD1. The germline V gene encodes CDR1 MNHEY and CDR2 SVGAGI. Losses at the gene ends were 2 bases for V and 0 bases for J; bases not matched to a gene: 10. CDR3 length: 19 residues. The CDR3 reads CASSYHPYRGSSYNSPLHF. The CDR3, as DNA: TGTGCCAGCAGTTACCATCCCTACAGGGGAAGCTCCTATAATTCACCCCTCCACTTT.

This clonotype was seen a few times. The rearrangement joins TRBV6-2 or TRBV6-3 to TRBJ2-7; no clear D gene. V was trimmed by 6 bases and J by 4 bases, leaving 10 bases between them. This CDR3 has 12 residues. Germline V CDR1 and CDR2: MNHEY, SVGEGT. The CDR3 protein is CASSPPGYEQYF. CDR3 DNA: TGTGCCAGCAGCCCCCCGGGTTACGAGCAGTACTTC.

This clonotype appeared many times. This chain joins TRBV6-5 and TRBJ2-2; 8 bases map to TRBD2. The V and J ends lost 5 bases and 7 bases, in that order; junction bases with no gene match: 6. The CDR3 runs to 14 residues. Germline assignment: CDR1 MNHEY and CDR2 SVGAGI. The CDR3: CASSIAGLNGELFF. The DNA of the CDR3 is TGTGCCAGCAGTATAGCGGGGCTAAACGGGGAGCTGTTTTTT.

This clonotype was counted ten times or more. The V gene is TRBV7-2, the J gene TRBJ2-1, with 9 bases identical to TRBD2. V shed 2 bases, J shed 2 bases, and the junction held 1 base outside the gene matches. The CDR3 loop spans 15 amino acids. In germline, CDR1 is SGHTA, CDR2 FQGNSA. This chain's CDR3 is CASSLLAGTYNEQFF. DNA for the CDR3: TGTGCCAGCAGCTTACTAGCGGGGACCTACAATGAGCAGTTCTTC.

There are many counts of this clonotype. The chain uses TRBV12-3 or TRBV12-4 and TRBJ1-1; 9 bases line up with TRBD1. The CDR3 loop spans 15 amino acids. The V gene end was trimmed by 5 bases and the J gene end by 4 bases; junction bases not matched to a gene: 8. The CDR3 region is CASSGGQGDPTEAFF. CDR3 DNA: TGTGCCAGCAGTGGGGGACAGGGAGATCCCACTGAAGCTTTCTTT.